The 14 T cell receptor beta chains below come from one sample, sequenced in a study of identifying expanded T cells in peripheral blood. Assay: immunoSEQ multiplex PCR; the TCRdb copy retains only in-frame clones and omits some. The sample yields tens of thousands of clones, roughly 89% seen once. Sequencing used blood. Every receptor here comes from a person between 18 and 75 years old in good health.

In this sample, this clone turned up a few times. The V call is TRBV7-8, the J call TRBJ1-5; D remains unclear. From germline, CDR1 is SGHVS and CDR2 FQNEAQ. Trimming left V 4 bases short and J 0 bases short, with 7 bases between. The CDR3 consists of 14 residues. In DNA form, the CDR3 reads TGTGCCAGCAGCTCGGGATTTAGCAATCAGCCCCAGCATTTT. Encoded protein: CASSSGFSNQPQHF.

This clone was detected once. V gene TRBV7-9 combines with J gene TRBJ1-2; D is unresolved. Trimming left V 1 base short and J 0 bases short, with 9 bases between. The CDR3 is made up of 15 amino acids. Germline CDR1 is SEHNR and CDR2 is FQNEAQ (reference sequence). CDR3 loop: CASSLEAASNYGYTF. The CDR3 bases are TGTGCCAGCAGCTTAGAGGCGGCTTCTAACTATGGCTACACCTTC.

The chain couples TRBV6-5 to TRBJ1-4, with 12 bases that match TRBD1. V was clipped by 7 bases and J by 13 bases; unmatched bases: 7. Germline CDR1 and CDR2: MNHEY and SVGAGI. The CDR3 sequence is 13 residues long. As DNA, the CDR3 is TGTGCCAGCACGGGACAGGGGGCCTCCGCACTGTTTTTT. This sequence encodes CASTGQGASALFF.

This clone was counted between two and nine times. This rearrangement joins TRBV6-6 to TRBJ2-5; D unclear. V lost 5 bases to trimming and J lost 5 bases, with 9 bases between them. Germline CDR1 MNHNY, CDR2 SVGAGI (reference sequence). The CDR3 loop spans 12 amino acids. CDR3: CASSITVETQYF. DNA of the CDR3: TGTGCCAGCAGTATAACAGTGGAGACCCAGTACTTC.

Comment on this clone: The junction departs from the called germline gene at one end, perhaps through a read error. The chain employs TRBV7-7 and TRBJ2-5, with 14 positions matching TRBD2. CDR1 and CDR2 (germline): SSHAT, FNYEAQ (reference sequence). The CDR3 spans 18 residues. CDR3 sequence (DNA): TGTGCTAGCAGCTTAGGGGGACTAGCGGGAGCCTTTGATGAGACCCAGTACTTC. Translation: CASSLGGLAGAFDETQYF.

V gene TRBV4-3 combines with J gene TRBJ1-1, with D possibly being TRBD1 (5 bases). Looked up from germline, CDR1 is LGHNA and CDR2 is YSLEER. V lost 2 bases and J lost 2, with 12 bases in between. This CDR3 spans 15 amino acids. CDR3 sequence: CASSQPGALNTEAFF. CDR3 bases: TGCGCCAGCAGCCAACCCGGGGCCCTAAACACTGAAGCTTTCTTT.

The J gene is TRBJ2-7, the V gene TRBV11-2; 7 nucleotides match TRBD2. The CDR3 runs 16 residues. The V and J ends lost 1 base and 3 bases, in that order; junction bases with no gene match: 9. Germline V gene data show CDR1 as SGHAT and CDR2 as FQNNGV. The CDR3 is CASSLGGWEGGYEQYF. The DNA of the CDR3 is TGTGCCAGCAGCTTAGGAGGGTGGGAGGGAGGCTACGAGCAGTACTTC.

The chain uses TRBV29-1 and TRBJ2-5; the D gene is possibly TRBD2 (5 bases). CDR1 and CDR2 (germline): SQVTM, ANQGSEA. The CDR3 loop spans 13 amino acids. The V end was cut by 5 bases, the J end by 5 bases, with 15 bases between. The CDR3 bases are TGCAGCGTTCCCGAAGAGAGGGTGGAGACCCAGTACTTC. Translating it yields CSVPEERVETQYF.

V usage is TRBV5-6 and J usage is TRBJ1-1; D uncertain. The CDR3 length is 12 residues. The V end lost 0 bases, the J end lost 3 bases, and 3 bases lay between the germline ends. Germline CDR1 reads SGHDT; CDR2 reads YYEEEE. The CDR3 DNA reads TGTGCCAGCAGCTTGGTGGACACTGAAGCTTTCTTT. Its translation is CASSLVDTEAFF.

The V gene is TRBV19, the J gene TRBJ1-1; the D gene is possibly TRBD1 (6 bases). Trimming pared 8 bases from V and 1 base from J, leaving 17 bases between. The CDR3 extends over 15 amino acids. Germline V gives CDR1 LNHDA, CDR2 SQIVND (reference sequence). In DNA, the CDR3 is TGTGCCAGTCAATTTAATGACAGGACGAACACTGAAGCTTTCTTT. The encoded protein is CASQFNDRTNTEAFF. Supplemented by reference TRBV19 and TRBJ1-1, the full variable domain reads DGGITQSPKYLFRKEGQNVTLSCEQNLNHDAMYWYRQDPGQGLRLIYYSQIVNDFQKGDIAEGYSVSREKKESFPLTVTSAQKNPTAFYLCASQFNDRTNTEAFFGQGTRLTVV.

As to this clone: Other DNA sequences from this sample encode an identical CDR3 as well. V usage is TRBV7-2 and J usage is TRBJ2-3, with D hard to call. Trimming stripped 4 bases from V and 4 bases from J, with 6 bases between. The germline CDR1 and CDR2 sequences are SGHTA and FQGNSA. The CDR3 loop spans 12 amino acids. The CDR3 coding sequence is TGTGCCAGCAGCTCCCGTCCAGATACGCAGTATTTT. This encodes CASSSRPDTQYF.

The V and J genes are TRBV11-2 and TRBJ2-1; D gene uncertain. The V gene lost 1 base and the J gene lost 7 bases, with 5 bases spanning the gap. The CDR3 covers 12 residues. Germline V gene lookup returns CDR1 SGHAT and CDR2 FQNNGV. In DNA form, the CDR3 reads TGTGCCAGCAGCTTAGTGCGAAATGAGCAGTTCTTC. This sequence encodes CASSLVRNEQFF.

The gene calls are TRBV5-1 and TRBJ2-7, with D maybe TRBD1 (6 bases). The CDR3 runs to 15 residues. With 0 bases removed from V and 1 base from J, the gap between germline ends came to 11 bases. The germline V gene encodes CDR1 SGHRS and CDR2 YFSETQ. The CDR3 sequence: CASSLEQGSSYEQYF. CDR3 sequence (DNA): TGCGCCAGCAGCTTGGAACAGGGTTCGTCCTACGAGCAGTACTTC.

As concerns this clone: Other DNA sequences within the sample encode an identical CDR3. The V gene is TRBV30, the J gene TRBJ2-7; D is ambiguous. The CDR3 has 12 residues. V was shortened by 0 bases and J by 0 bases, with 3 bases between the two germline ends. Germline assignment: CDR1 GTSNPN and CDR2 SVGIG (reference sequence). CDR3 DNA: TGTGCCTGGAGTGTATCCTCCTACGAGCAGTACTTC. Amino acids: CAWSVSSYEQYF. The complete variable domain, with remaining parts taken from reference TRBV30 and TRBJ2-7, reads SQTIHQWPATLVQPVGSPLSLECTVEGTSNPNLYWYRQAAGRGLQLLFYSVGIGQISSEVPQNLSASRPQDRQFILSSKKLLLSDSGFYLCAWSVSSYEQYFGPGTRLTVT.